These 5 T cell receptor beta chains were all obtained from the same sample, sequenced in a study of cytomegalovirus exposure and HLA in healthy donors. 13 Jbeta primers and 60 Vbeta primers were used for the PCR. TCRdb's table, derived via immunoSEQ multiplex PCR, lists solely in-frame clones and lacks some. This table holds some 150,000 clones, about 80% found once. The sequenced sample consisted of PBMCs. These receptor sequences come from a man in his forties in good health and CMV-seronegative.

V is TRBV7-2 and J is TRBJ2-5; TRBD2 might be the D (6 bases). Trimming took off 6 bases at V and 5 bases at J, with 13 bases between the two ends. This CDR3 is built from 13 residues. Germline V CDR1 and CDR2: SGHTA, FQGNSA. CDR3 protein: CASSTREWETQYF. Written as DNA, the CDR3 is TGTGCCAGCAGTACTCGGGAGTGGGAGACCCAGTACTTC. The full variable domain, completed using reference TRBV7-2 and TRBJ2-5, is GAGVSQSPSNKVTEKGKDVELRCDPISGHTALYWYRQSLGQGLEFLIYFQGNSAPDKSGLPSDRFSAERTGGSVSTLTIQRTQQEDSAVYLCASSTREWETQYFGPGTRLLVL.

The chain carries TRBV19 and TRBJ2-1; D uncertain. Germline assignment: CDR1 LNHDA and CDR2 SQIVND (reference sequence). The CDR3 has 14 residues. Trimming took off 1 base at V and 9 bases at J, with 13 bases between the two ends. The CDR3 DNA follows: TGTGCCAGTAGTATAGTAGCAATGACCGCTGAGCAGTTCTTC. Protein product: CASSIVAMTAEQFF.

This chain links TRBV5-1 with TRBJ2-1; 7 nucleotides agree with TRBD2. Per the germline V gene, CDR1 is SGHRS and CDR2 is YFSETQ. V gave up 7 bases and J gave up 5 bases; unmatched junction bases: 6. The CDR3 extends over 13 amino acids. The CDR3, as DNA: TGCGCCAGCCAGCGGGGTACAAACAATGAGCAGTTCTTC. It encodes CASQRGTNNEQFF.

V gene TRBV19 combines with J gene TRBJ2-2; D not resolved. Germline-derived CDR1 and CDR2 are LNHDA and SQIVND (reference sequence). Trimming cost V 6 bases and J 2 bases, with 10 bases left between them. The CDR3 extends over 14 amino acids. The CDR3 DNA reads as TGTGCCAGTAGAACTGCCCTCAACACCGGGGAGCTGTTTTTT. Its translation is CASRTALNTGELFF.

This clone was detected only a few times. The chain joins TRBV6-1 to TRBJ2-1; no clear D gene. The CDR3 runs 13 residues. CDR1 MNHNS and CDR2 SASEGT come from the germline V gene. Trimming took off 2 bases at V and 8 bases at J, with 10 bases between the two ends. The CDR3 nucleotides read TGTGCCAGCAGTGAAAGCTTGCGCGATGAGCAGTTCTTC. This sequence encodes CASSESLRDEQFF.